One and the same sample provided the 32 T cell receptor beta chains below, sequenced in a study of sequential checkpoint blockade in melanoma (dated by TCRdb to about 2019). Library preparation was by the immunoSEQ multiplex PCR assay. What TCRdb holds here is the immuneACCESS table cut down to in-frame rearrangements. Part of the clones is not present; checked against another copy, under half of the missing clones reflect an unresolved V gene, and the others are unexplained. In this sample the table shows tens of thousands of clones, roughly a third of which occur a single time. The top ten clones comprise 1.6% of the sample. The treatment or condition tag for this specimen amounts to: randomized to nivolumab then ipilimumab (arm A) or the reverse (arm B). The sample in question was tumor tissue (inferred from file names), obtained from a patient given nivolumab and ipilimumab in sequence. The receptors here all came from a human donor with melanoma.

The chain couples TRBV28 to TRBJ2-7; TRBD1 might be the D (6 bases). The length of the CDR3 is 13 residues. V shed 6 bases and J shed 2 bases, with 11 bases lying between them. The germline V gene has CDR1 MDHEN and CDR2 SYDVKM. The CDR3, as DNA: TGTGCCAGCAGGGGTCAGGGGACCTACGAGCAGTACTTC. Its protein product is CASRGQGTYEQYF.

Only a few counts were recorded for this clone. The V call is TRBV6-8, the J call TRBJ1-2; D is ambiguous. V was shortened by 6 bases and J by 6 bases, with 14 bases between the two germline ends. This CDR3 is built from 13 residues. CDR1 is MNHGY and CDR2 is SAAAGT in the germline V gene. CDR3 loop: CASRGRFGNGYTF. The CDR3 DNA reads as TGTGCCAGCAGGGGGAGGTTTGGGAATGGCTACACCTTC.

This clone was counted once. The rearrangement links TRBV5-1 to TRBJ2-1; TRBD2 aligns across 10 bases. The CDR3 runs 15 residues. Germline-derived CDR1 and CDR2 are SGHRS and YFSETQ. J gave up 9 bases and V 0 bases, and 6 bases lay outside the gene matches. The CDR3 DNA is TGCGCCAGCAGCTTGGAGAGCGGGGGGGCCACTGAGCAGTTCTTC. Its translation is CASSLESGGATEQFF.

The chain links TRBV18 to TRBJ1-2; no clear D gene. The CDR3 is 15 residues long. The V gene lost 3 bases and the J gene lost 6 bases, with 17 bases spanning the gap. The germline V gene has CDR1 KGHSH and CDR2 LQKENI. The DNA of the CDR3 is TGTGCCAGCTCACCGTACGCAGGAGATCCGGATGGCTACACCTTC. Translating gives CASSPYAGDPDGYTF.

This clone came up a few times. The J gene is TRBJ2-1, the V gene TRBV9, with D possibly matching TRBD2 (6 bases). CDR1 and CDR2 (germline): SGDLS, YYNGEE. Trimming left V 5 bases short and J 8 bases short, with 14 bases between. This CDR3 is 13 amino acids long. CDR3 in DNA: TGTGCCAGCAGGATTCTAGCGAGCGATGAGCAGTTCTTC. It codes for CASRILASDEQFF.

This clone occurred many times. The rearrangement links TRBV9 to TRBJ1-1; perhaps TRBD1 as D (5 bases). The V gene's germline CDR1 is SGDLS and CDR2 YYNGEE. There are 14 residues in the CDR3. V was cut by 0 bases and J by 1 base, with 7 bases left in between. The CDR3 here is CASSVGQPNTEAFF. CDR3 DNA sequence: TGTGCCAGCAGCGTAGGACAGCCGAACACTGAAGCTTTCTTT.

The genes are TRBV9 and TRBJ2-2; 8 bases are a match to TRBD1. CDR1 is SGDLS, CDR2 YYNGEE, per germline. J was trimmed by 7 bases and V by 4 bases; bases with no gene match: 6. The CDR3 length is 14 residues. As DNA, the CDR3 is TGTGCCAGCAGCCAATCAGGGGGCGGCGGGGAGCTGTTTTTT. Its translation is CASSQSGGGGELFF.

Only a few counts were recorded for this clone. This sequence joins TRBV6-8 and TRBJ2-2; maybe TRBD2 (6 bases). V lost 2 bases and J 9 bases, leaving 19 bases between the germline ends. This CDR3 has 16 residues. Germline CDR1 is MNHGY and CDR2 is SAAAGT. Here the CDR3 reads CASSYGFGGLHRELFF. The CDR3 nucleotides are TGTGCCAGCAGTTACGGTTTCGGGGGACTCCACCGGGAGCTGTTTTTT.

The chain is built from TRBV11-3 and TRBJ1-6; D is possibly TRBD1 (5 bases). The CDR3 extends over 18 amino acids. V lost 5 bases to trimming and J lost 0 bases, with 17 bases between them. CDR1 is SGHNT and CDR2 is YENEEA in the germline V gene. The CDR3, as DNA: TGTGCCAGCAGCCCGCGGACAACCTTAGGCTCCTATAATTCACCCCTCCACTTT. It codes for CASSPRTTLGSYNSPLHF.

The rearrangement uses TRBV19 and TRBJ2-2; 10 bases align to TRBD1. The CDR3 runs 16 residues. Germline CDR1 is LNHDA and CDR2 is SQIVND (reference sequence). The trim removed 6 bases at V and 6 bases at J, leaving 10 bases unmatched. In DNA, the CDR3 is TGTGCCAGTAGCCCCGACAGGGGGCGCCGGGCCGGGGAGCTGTTTTTT. This encodes CASSPDRGRRAGELFF.

V gene TRBV5-1 combines with J gene TRBJ2-3, with D hard to call. Germline lookup yields CDR1 SGHRS and CDR2 YFSETQ. V dropped 2 bases and J dropped 3 bases, with 10 bases sitting between them. The CDR3 extends over 14 amino acids. CDR3 sequence reads: CASSFGGRTDTQYF. Written as DNA, the CDR3 is TGCGCCAGCAGCTTTGGCGGTCGGACAGATACGCAGTATTTT.

This chain links TRBV23-1 with TRBJ1-5; no clear D. TRBV23-1 is an ORF, and what it does is uncertain. The CDR3 is 15 residues long. With 10 bases removed from V and 0 bases from J, the gap between germline ends came to 16 bases. The CDR3 is CATVGRRHSNQPQHF. DNA of the CDR3: TGCGCCACCGTCGGACGGAGACATAGCAATCAGCCCCAGCATTTT.

This sequence joins TRBV5-1 and TRBJ2-2; D uncertain. Trimming removed 1 base from V and 2 bases from J, with 9 bases in between. The CDR3 sequence is 15 residues long. Germline lookup yields CDR1 SGHRS and CDR2 YFSETQ. The CDR3 nucleotides are TGCGCCAGCAGCTTGAGACTCCAAAACACCGGGGAGCTGTTTTTT. It specifies CASSLRLQNTGELFF.

This clone was seen a few times. The rearrangement links TRBV28 to TRBJ2-7; a possible D gene is TRBD1 (6 bases). Germline CDR1 is MDHEN and CDR2 is SYDVKM. This CDR3 has 14 residues. V was clipped by 2 bases and J by 3 bases, with 11 bases between them. The CDR3 region has the DNA TGTGCCAGCAGTTTACCGGGACAACTCTACGAGCAGTACTTC. The encoded protein is CASSLPGQLYEQYF.

This clone was counted between two and nine times. The chain links TRBV6-8 to TRBJ1-1; 7 bases match TRBD1. Unmatched junction bases numbered 12, after V lost 4 bases and J lost 10 bases. Germline V CDR1 and CDR2: MNHGY, SAAAGT. This CDR3 has 14 amino acids. CDR3 region: CASSSLIRDSRAFF. Here the CDR3 DNA reads TGTGCCAGCAGTTCATTAATCCGGGACAGCAGAGCTTTCTTT.

The CDR3 nucleotides are TGTGCCAGTAATGAGGACAGGATATATGGCTACACCTTC. Its protein is CASNEDRIYGYTF. This chain connects TRBV19 to TRBJ1-2, with TRBD1 identical over 7 bases. Germline-derived CDR1 and CDR2 are LNHDA and SQIVND (reference sequence). The CDR3 runs 13 residues. V was clipped by 7 bases and J by 5 bases; unmatched bases: 7.

This clone has a handful of counts. The chain employs TRBV28 and TRBJ1-2; no clear D gene. CDR1 MDHEN and CDR2 SYDVKM come from the germline V gene. The CDR3 runs to 12 residues. V was cut by 3 bases and J by 5 bases, with 7 bases left in between. This CDR3 reads CASSFKGYGYTF. The CDR3 nucleotides read TGTGCCAGCAGTTTTAAGGGATATGGCTACACCTTC.

This clone was observed a handful of times. The chain employs TRBV7-6 and TRBJ2-7; TRBD2 might be the D (6 bases). Germline V lookup: CDR1 SGHVS, CDR2 FNYEAQ. V was clipped by 5 bases and J by 1 base, with 15 bases between them. The CDR3 extends over 15 amino acids. The CDR3 region has the DNA TGTGCCAGCAGCCCCGCCTCCGGGACTTCCTACGAGCAGTACTTC. Amino acids: CASSPASGTSYEQYF.

This clone was observed a handful of times. V is TRBV6-8 and J is TRBJ1-3; D possibly corresponds to TRBD1 (5 bases). Trimming cost V 10 bases and J 3 bases, with 13 bases left between them. The CDR3 consists of 13 residues. Per germline, CDR1 MNHGY and CDR2 SAAAGT. CDR3 nucleotide sequence: TGTGCCATCAGGGAAAGCAATGGAAACACCATATATTTT. Residues: CAIRESNGNTIYF.

V gene TRBV30 combines with J gene TRBJ1-2, with D possibly TRBD1 on 6 matching bases. Germline-derived CDR1 and CDR2 are GTSNPN and SVGIG (reference sequence). V shed 1 base and J shed 5 bases, with 14 bases lying between them. This CDR3 comprises 14 residues. The CDR3 is CAWSAPGGLYGYTF. The CDR3 nucleotides read TGTGCCTGGAGTGCCCCGGGGGGGCTGTATGGCTACACCTTC.

This clone was found many times. The V call is TRBV6-1, the J call TRBJ1-5; no definite D call. V lost 0 bases and J 0 bases, leaving 9 bases between the germline ends. CDR1 and CDR2 (germline): MNHNS, SASEGT. The CDR3 spans 16 residues. The CDR3 loop reads CASSEAGYGSNQPQHF. The CDR3 DNA is TGTGCCAGCAGTGAAGCAGGGTACGGTAGCAATCAGCCCCAGCATTTT.

V and J are TRBV15 and TRBJ2-6; 9 bases map to TRBD1. Germline CDR1 is LNHNV and CDR2 is YYDKDF (reference sequence). V was clipped by 1 base and J by 3 bases; unmatched bases: 7. The CDR3 runs 18 residues. The CDR3 DNA is TGTGCCACCAGCAGAGGTATTACAGGGGGCGGTGGGGCCAACGTCCTGACTTTC. It codes for CATSRGITGGGGANVLTF.

This clone has only a few counts. This chain uses TRBV28 with TRBJ1-4, with 9 bases identical to TRBD1. The CDR3 consists of 18 residues. Trimming took 6 bases from V and 0 from J; bases not matched to a gene: 11. Germline-derived CDR1 and CDR2 are MDHEN and SYDVKM. In nucleotides, the CDR3 is TGTGCCAGCAGCCCACGGACAGGGGCGACCCCAACTAATGAAAAACTGTTTTTT. Translated: CASSPRTGATPTNEKLFF.

The chain links TRBV11-3 to TRBJ2-5; 8 bases align to TRBD1. The CDR3 has 16 amino acids. Per germline, CDR1 SGHNT and CDR2 YENEEA. V lost 2 bases, J lost 3 bases, and 8 bases stayed unmatched. In DNA form, the CDR3 reads TGTGCCAGCAGCTTAAGGATGCAGGGGGCCGAAGAGACCCAGTACTTC. Its protein product is CASSLRMQGAEETQYF.

The chain recombines TRBV28 with TRBJ2-5; 8 nucleotides line up with TRBD2. Germline V gives CDR1 MDHEN, CDR2 SYDVKM. Trimming took 2 bases from V and 2 from J; bases not matched to a gene: 4. The CDR3 sequence is 15 residues long. The CDR3 region has the DNA TGTGCCAGCAGTTTAAGGCGGGGGGCTCAAGAGACCCAGTACTTC. Protein: CASSLRRGAQETQYF.

CDR3 region: CASQGGDQANNSPLHF. CDR3 nucleotide sequence: TGTGCCTCTCAGGGTGGGGATCAGGCCAATAATTCACCCCTCCACTTT. This rearrangement joins TRBV6-8 to TRBJ1-6; D may be TRBD1 (5 bases). CDR1 is MNHGY, CDR2 SAAAGT, per germline. This CDR3 is built from 16 residues. V lost 11 bases and J lost 5, with 22 bases in between.

The table lists this clone with a few counts. The CDR3 region has the DNA TGTGCCAGCACCCCGGGGAGCACTGAAGCTTTCTTT. Amino acids: CASTPGSTEAFF. This chain uses TRBV12-5 with TRBJ1-1; no definite D call. Germline V gene lookup returns CDR1 LGHNT and CDR2 FRNRAP. This CDR3 has 12 amino acids. The full variable domain, with the rest looked up from reference TRBV12-5 and TRBJ1-1, is DARVTQTPRHKVTEMGQEVTMRCQPILGHNTVFWYRQTMMQGLELLAYFRNRAPLDDSGMPKDRFSAEMPDATLATLKIQPSEPRDSAVYFCASTPGSTEAFFGQGTRLTVV.

This clone appeared a few times. The chain uses TRBV29-1 and TRBJ2-1, with TRBD1 matching over 7 bases. Germline CDR1 reads SQVTM; CDR2 reads ANQGSEA. The CDR3 covers 13 residues. The J segment lost 1 base and the V segment lost 6 bases, leaving 3 bases of the junction unmatched. Here the CDR3 reads CSVTGLSYNEQFF. The CDR3 DNA reads as TGCAGCGTGACAGGGTTATCCTACAATGAGCAGTTCTTC.

The chain links TRBV18 to TRBJ2-1; 8 bases match TRBD1. With 1 base clipped from V and 0 bases from J, the junction kept 2 bases outside the gene matches. There are 16 residues in the CDR3. Germline V lookup: CDR1 KGHSH, CDR2 LQKENI. This CDR3 reads CASSPRQGSSYNEQFF. CDR3 bases: TGTGCCAGCTCACCACGACAGGGGAGCTCCTACAATGAGCAGTTCTTC.

The genes are TRBV6-7 and TRBJ1-3; D gene unclear. TRBV6-7 is an ORF; its function is uncertain. The V and J ends lost 6 bases and 8 bases respectively, with 8 bases between them. The CDR3 length is 11 residues. CDR3: CASRGPDTIYF. The DNA for the CDR3 is TGTGCCAGCAGGGGCCCAGACACCATATATTTT.

This clone has just a few counts. The chain links TRBV6-8 to TRBJ1-3; D ambiguous. Germline CDR1 reads MNHGY; CDR2 reads SAAAGT. The CDR3 runs 16 residues. Trimming shortened V by 0 bases and J by 0 bases, and 9 bases separated the two germline ends. CDR3 sequence (DNA): TGTGCCAGCAGTTACTCGAACATTCCCTCTGGAAACACCATATATTTT. Protein sequence: CASSYSNIPSGNTIYF.

The J gene is TRBJ2-6, the V gene TRBV18, with D perhaps TRBD1 (6 bases). The V and J ends lost 4 bases and 1 base respectively, with 11 bases between them. Germline lookup yields CDR1 KGHSH and CDR2 LQKENI. The CDR3 is 16 amino acids. This CDR3 reads CASSRTGFSGANVLTF. The CDR3 DNA follows: TGTGCCAGCTCACGAACAGGGTTTTCTGGGGCCAACGTCCTGACTTTC.